Listed below are T cell receptor beta chains from one sample, sequenced in a study of shared clonotypes between healthy human individuals. Repertoires were generated with immunoSEQ multiplex PCR, while TCRdb's copy carries only in-frame clones and drops some. The data show approximately 460,000 clones, 70% to 80% seen once. The sample was PBMCs. The receptors originated from a woman aged 40 to 50 in good health. Some clones in this sample may be carry-over from other donors' samples. CDR3s include the opening cysteine and the closing phenylalanine or tryptophan. D genes are given only for firm matches. A clone size is listed for some rows: how often the clone was seen (once, few, many), or a class if it is expanded.

d_call: TRBD2; cdr3_length: 18; j_call: TRBJ2-7; v_call: TRBV15; clone_size: .; cdr3_aa: CATSRDLPGTKPSYEQYF; cdr3_nt: TGTGCCACCAGCAGAGATTTGCCTGGGACTAAACCCTCCTACGAGCAGTACTTC
d_call: .; cdr3_length: 16; j_call: TRBJ1-2; v_call: TRBV6-4; clone_size: .; cdr3_aa: CASSESGEVDPYGYTF; cdr3_nt: TGTGCCAGCAGTGAAAGTGGCGAGGTTGACCCCTATGGCTACACCTTC
d_call: .; cdr3_length: 15; j_call: TRBJ1-1; v_call: TRBV5-8; clone_size: .; cdr3_aa: CASSFFGSRNTEAFF; cdr3_nt: TGTGCCAGCAGCTTCTTTGGCAGCAGAAACACTGAAGCTTTCTTT
d_call: TRBD1; cdr3_length: 15; j_call: TRBJ2-7; v_call: TRBV10-3; clone_size: once; cdr3_aa: CAISDRDRNTYEQYF; cdr3_nt: TGTGCCATCAGTGATCGGGACAGAAATACATACGAGCAGTACTTC
d_call: .; cdr3_length: 14; j_call: TRBJ1-5; v_call: TRBV11-1; clone_size: .; cdr3_aa: CASSPNGGGQPQHF; cdr3_nt: TGTGCCAGCAGCCCTAATGGGGGCGGTCAGCCCCAGCATTTT
d_call: TRBD2; cdr3_length: 17; j_call: TRBJ2-7; v_call: TRBV15; clone_size: .; cdr3_aa: CATSRSRTSGRRDEQYF; cdr3_nt: TGTGCCACCAGCAGATCCCGGACTAGCGGGAGGCGAGACGAGCAGTACTTC
d_call: TRBD1; cdr3_length: 15; j_call: TRBJ1-1; v_call: TRBV30; clone_size: .; cdr3_aa: CAWSPTGGLGTEAFF; cdr3_nt: TGTGCCTGGAGCCCCACAGGGGGGTTGGGGACTGAAGCTTTCTTT
d_call: .; cdr3_length: 14; j_call: TRBJ1-1; v_call: TRBV6-6; clone_size: .; cdr3_aa: CASSLRGSNTEAFF; cdr3_nt: TGTGCCAGCAGTCTCCGGGGTTCGAACACTGAAGCTTTCTTT
d_call: TRBD1; cdr3_length: 13; j_call: TRBJ2-7; v_call: TRBV5-1; clone_size: .; cdr3_aa: CASSSGQGGEQYF; cdr3_nt: TGCGCCAGCAGCTCAGGACAGGGTGGAGAGCAGTACTTC
d_call: TRBD1; cdr3_length: 13; j_call: TRBJ1-4; v_call: TRBV6-1; clone_size: many; cdr3_aa: CASRQGNREKLFF; cdr3_nt: TGTGCCAGCAGACAGGGGAATCGGGAAAAACTGTTTTTT